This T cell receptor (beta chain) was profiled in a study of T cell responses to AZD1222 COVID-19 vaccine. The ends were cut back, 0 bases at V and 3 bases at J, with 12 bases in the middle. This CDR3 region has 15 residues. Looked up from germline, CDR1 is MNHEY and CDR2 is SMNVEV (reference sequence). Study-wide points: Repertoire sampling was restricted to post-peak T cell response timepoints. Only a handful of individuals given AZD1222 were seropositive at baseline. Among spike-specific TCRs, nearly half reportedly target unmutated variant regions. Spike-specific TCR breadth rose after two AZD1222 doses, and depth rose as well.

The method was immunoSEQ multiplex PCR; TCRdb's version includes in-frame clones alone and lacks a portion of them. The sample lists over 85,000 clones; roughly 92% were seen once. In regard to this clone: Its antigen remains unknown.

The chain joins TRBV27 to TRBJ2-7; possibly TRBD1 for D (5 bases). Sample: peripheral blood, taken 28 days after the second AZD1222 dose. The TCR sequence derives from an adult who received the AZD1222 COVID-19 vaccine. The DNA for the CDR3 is TGTGCCAGCAGTTTATCTCAGGGCTCCGGCTACGAGCAGTACTTC. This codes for CASSLSQGSGYEQYF.